Shown below are 8 T cell receptor beta chains from a single sample sequenced in a study of cytomegalovirus exposure and HLA in healthy donors. The PCR had 60 Vbeta and 13 Jbeta primers. TCRdb's table, derived via immunoSEQ multiplex PCR, lists solely in-frame clones and lacks some. This table holds tens of thousands of clones, approximately 75% found once. The sample was PBMCs. The receptors stem from a human donor in good health.

A word on this clone: One end of the junction varies from germline; a read error may be responsible. The V call is TRBV7-9, the J call TRBJ2-7, with D maybe TRBD1 (5 bases). The CDR3 runs 12 residues. Germline CDR1 and CDR2: SEHNR and FQNEAQ (reference sequence). This chain's CDR3 is CSSSPSQGWQYF. In nucleotides, the CDR3 is TGTTCCAGCAGCCCCTCGCAGGGTTGGCAGTACTTC.

This chain joins TRBV6-5 and TRBJ1-1; D not certain. This CDR3 comprises 15 residues. Deletions cut 1 base from V and 0 bases from J, with 9 bases between. The germline V gene has CDR1 MNHEY and CDR2 SVGAGI. As DNA, the CDR3 is TGTGCCAGCAGTTACTTCGGCGGAATGAACACTGAAGCTTTCTTT. The encoded protein is CASSYFGGMNTEAFF.

The chain combines TRBV28 with TRBJ1-2; D perhaps matches TRBD1 (6 bases). The CDR3 has 16 residues. The germline V gene has CDR1 MDHEN and CDR2 SYDVKM. V lost 6 bases, J lost 4 bases, and 21 bases lay in between. CDR3 protein: CASRPSGGASFYGYTF. The CDR3 coding sequence is TGTGCCAGCAGACCAAGCGGGGGGGCCAGTTTCTATGGCTACACCTTC.

In its sample, this clone was seen a few times. The chain links TRBV11-2 to TRBJ2-7; 12 positions match TRBD2. This CDR3 region has 15 residues. The V segment lost 7 bases and the J segment 0 bases; nucleotides outside the gene matches: 4. Germline V gene sequence: CDR1 SGHAT, CDR2 FQNNGV. Here the CDR3 reads CASMVLAGGSYEQYF. The DNA of the CDR3 is TGTGCCAGCATGGTACTAGCGGGGGGCTCCTACGAGCAGTACTTC.

The V and J genes are TRBV7-2 and TRBJ1-2; perhaps TRBD1 as D (5 bases). V shed 5 bases and J shed 2 bases, with 15 bases lying between them. The germline V gene has CDR1 SGHTA and CDR2 FQGNSA. This CDR3 has 15 amino acids. The CDR3, as DNA: TGTGCCAGCAGCCACCCGGGACTATTGAACTATGGCTACACCTTC. Protein product: CASSHPGLLNYGYTF.

This chain joins TRBV6-4 and TRBJ2-2, with TRBD2 as a possible D gene (5 bases). V was clipped by 0 bases and J by 5 bases, with 7 bases between them. CDR3 size: 14 residues. Germline lookup yields CDR1 MRHNA and CDR2 SNTAGT. The CDR3 region is CASSDSGVTGELFF. The CDR3 DNA reads TGTGCCAGCAGTGACTCCGGGGTAACCGGGGAGCTGTTTTTT.

The V gene is TRBV27, the J gene TRBJ2-1, with TRBD1 identical over 10 bases. There are 17 residues in the CDR3. Germline CDR1 reads MNHEY; CDR2 reads SMNVEV (reference sequence). V was pared by 2 bases and J by 6 bases, with 10 bases of the junction left unmatched. CDR3 coding DNA: TGTGCCAGCAGTTTAGGGGGACAGGGGTATCTGGGCAATGAGCAGTTCTTC. This sequence encodes CASSLGGQGYLGNEQFF.

This clone was detected only a few times. The rearrangement uses TRBV7-8 and TRBJ2-7; 7 bases are shared with TRBD2. Germline-derived CDR1 and CDR2 are SGHVS and FQNEAQ. The J segment lost 2 bases and the V segment lost 5 bases, leaving 3 bases of the junction unmatched. This CDR3 comprises 13 residues. CDR3 amino acids: CASSPGGPYEQYF. The CDR3 DNA sequence: TGTGCCAGCAGCCCGGGGGGTCCCTACGAGCAGTACTTC.